These T cell receptor beta chains were read from a single sample in a study of T-cell memory formation after mild COVID-19. From the 5' RACE reads, TCRdb called clonotypes with MiXCR, one entry per CDR3 protein. This table has roughly 410,000 distinct CDR3 sequences, 24% appearing once. Sequencing was carried out using PBMCs or a T cell subset sorted from them (not recorded which). Receptors originate from an adult woman who had mild COVID-19 (a few samples of this study predate the infection). Cell type and time point are not known. Each CDR3 is given with its conserved first and last residue. A D gene is named only where the DNA matches it firmly. Not every row has a clone size; where given, it reads once, few, many or a size class.

CDR3aa | CDR3nt | j_gene | d_gene | abundance | len | v_gene
CASSLLVGRGLTDTQYF | TGTGCCAGCAGTTTACTAGTCGGGCGGGGGCTCACAGATACGCAGTATTTT | TRBJ2-3 | - | few | 17 | TRBV27
CASSLRADAGKETQYF | TGTGCCAGCAGCCTAAGGGCGGATGCGGGGAAAGAGACCCAGTACTTC | TRBJ2-5 | - | few | 16 | TRBV7-3
CASSLSSGKSSYNEQFF | TGTGCCAGCAGCTTAAGTAGCGGGAAGAGCTCCTACAATGAGCAGTTCTTC | TRBJ2-1 | TRBD2 | - | 17 | TRBV7-9
CASSGGQGANGYTF | TGTGCCAGCAGTGGGGGACAGGGGGCGAATGGCTACACCTTC | TRBJ1-2 | TRBD1 | few | 14 | TRBV2
CATSRSGTHEQYF | TGTGCCACCAGCAGATCAGGGACCCACGAGCAGTACTTC | TRBJ2-7 | - | - | 13 | TRBV15
CASSLWTRRANEQFF | TGTGCCAGCAGCTTATGGACTAGGAGGGCCAATGAGCAGTTCTTC | TRBJ2-1 | TRBD2 | few | 15 | TRBV7-9
CASRFGTGELFF | TGTGCCAGCAGGTTCGGTACAGGGGAGCTGTTTTTT | TRBJ2-2 | - | - | 12 | TRBV12-3/TRBV12-4
CATSRLERSIQYF | TGTGCCACCAGCAGGTTAGAACGGAGCATTCAGTACTTC | TRBJ2-4 | - | - | 13 | TRBV15
CASSHFRETQYF | TGTGCCAGCAGCCACTTCCGAGAGACCCAGTACTTC | TRBJ2-5 | - | few | 12 | TRBV7-9
CASSPLGLSSYNEQFF | TGTGCCAGCAGCCCCCTCGGCCTAAGCTCCTACAATGAGCAGTTCTTC | TRBJ2-1 | - | - | 16 | TRBV7-9
CASSPHSTGDEKLFF | TGTGCCAGCAGTCCACACTCCACGGGGGATGAAAAACTGTTTTTT | TRBJ1-4 | - | - | 15 | TRBV6-2/TRBV6-3
CAWYGSTTDTQYF | TGTGCCTGGTACGGTTCTACCACAGATACGCAGTATTTT | TRBJ2-3 | - | few | 13 | TRBV30
CAASGGETQYF | TGTGCCGCCTCCGGGGGGGAGACCCAGTACTTC | TRBJ2-5 | TRBD2 | few | 11 | TRBV24-1
CSARDQGAGYGYTF | TGCAGTGCTAGAGATCAGGGCGCAGGGTATGGCTACACCTTC | TRBJ1-2 | - | few | 14 | TRBV20-1
CASSPWDNGGYYEQYF | TGTGCCAGCAGTCCGTGGGACAACGGGGGATACTACGAGCAGTACTTC | TRBJ2-7 | - | few | 16 | TRBV12-3/TRBV12-4
CASSYSGTVSTDTQYF | TGTGCCAGCAGTTACTCTGGGACCGTGAGCACAGATACGCAGTATTTT | TRBJ2-3 | - | few | 16 | TRBV6-5
CASSQEAVGEIETQYF | TGTGCCAGCAGCCAAGAGGCCGTGGGAGAAATAGAGACCCAGTACTTC | TRBJ2-5 | - | - | 16 | TRBV3-1
CASSQDMSGYGYTF | TGTGCCAGCAGCCAAGATATGTCGGGCTATGGCTACACCTTC | TRBJ1-2 | - | few | 14 | TRBV3-1
CASSPGTAAGEQYF | TGCGCCAGCAGCCCAGGGACAGCTGCTGGCGAGCAGTACTTC | TRBJ2-7 | TRBD1 | - | 14 | TRBV5-1
CASSVAGGAPGQYF | TGTGCCAGCAGCGTAGCGGGGGGGGCCCCTGGGCAGTATTTT | TRBJ2-3 | TRBD2 | - | 14 | TRBV9
CASSSFGGSPPPEQYF | TGTGCCAGCAGCTCCTTCGGGGGGAGTCCACCACCCGAGCAGTACTTC | TRBJ2-7 | TRBD2 | - | 16 | TRBV7-6
CASSSLGGADTQYF | TGTGCCAGCAGTTCTCTCGGGGGGGCAGATACGCAGTATTTT | TRBJ2-3 | TRBD2 | few | 14 | TRBV6-5
CASSTILQGPSTEAFF | TGCGCCAGCAGCACTATCCTACAGGGACCGAGCACTGAAGCTTTCTTT | TRBJ1-1 | - | few | 16 | TRBV5-1
CASSLAITEAFF | TGTGCCAGCAGCTTAGCGATCACTGAAGCTTTCTTT | TRBJ1-1 | - | - | 12 | TRBV7-2
CASSVRQGRTDTQYF | TGTGCCAGCAGCGTAAGACAGGGTCGCACAGATACGCAGTATTTT | TRBJ2-3 | TRBD1 | - | 15 | TRBV9
CASTHSGYEQFF | TGTGCCAGCACCCATAGCGGGTATGAGCAGTTCTTC | TRBJ2-1 | TRBD2 | - | 12 | TRBV7-9
CASSFSTETNYGYTF | TGTGCCAGCAGCTTTTCTACAGAGACCAACTATGGCTACACCTTC | TRBJ1-2 | - | - | 15 | TRBV11-1
CATSREQGGTYEQYF | TGTGCCACCAGCAGAGAACAGGGAGGTACCTACGAGCAGTACTTC | TRBJ2-7 | - | few | 15 | TRBV15
CASSPGEASYEQYF | TGTGCCAGCAGTCCAGGGGAAGCTTCCTACGAGCAGTACTTC | TRBJ2-7 | - | few | 14 | TRBV7-9
CASSLTGDRLYGYTF | TGTGCCAGCAGCTTGACAGGGGACCGTCTCTATGGCTACACCTTC | TRBJ1-2 | TRBD1 | few | 15 | TRBV5-6
CSAREGRSNQPQHF | TGCAGTGCTAGAGAGGGAAGGAGCAATCAGCCCCAGCATTTT | TRBJ1-5 | - | - | 14 | TRBV20-1
CSAREPTGPDTQYF | TGCAGTGCTAGGGAACCGACAGGGCCAGATACGCAGTATTTT | TRBJ2-3 | TRBD1 | few | 14 | TRBV20-1
CASSPGLAGGWPQYF | TGTGCCAGCAGTCCGGGACTAGCGGGGGGCTGGCCGCAGTATTTT | TRBJ2-3 | TRBD2 | few | 15 | TRBV27
CASSARPGPLLADTEAFF | TGTGCCAGCAGCGCACGTCCCGGGCCGCTACTAGCGGACACTGAAGCTTTCTTT | TRBJ1-1 | - | - | 18 | TRBV5-4
CASSGGLAVGELFF | TGCGCCAGCAGCGGCGGACTAGCTGTCGGGGAGCTGTTTTTT | TRBJ2-2 | TRBD2 | - | 14 | TRBV5-1
CAQGWNTEAFF | TGTGCCCAGGGGTGGAACACTGAAGCTTTCTTT | TRBJ1-1 | - | - | 11 | TRBV30
CASSFGTSPDTQYF | TGTGCCAGCAGCTTCGGGACTAGCCCAGATACGCAGTATTTT | TRBJ2-3 | TRBD2 | - | 14 | TRBV7-2
CASSQDRAAMAEAFF | TGCGCCAGCAGCCAAGACAGGGCCGCGATGGCTGAAGCTTTCTTT | TRBJ1-1 | - | - | 15 | TRBV4-1
CASSETGGPALTQYF | TGTGCCAGCAGTGAGACAGGGGGTCCCGCGTTGACCCAGTACTTC | TRBJ2-5 | TRBD1 | - | 15 | TRBV25-1
CSVEGSGRAETQYF | TGCAGCGTAGAGGGGAGCGGGAGGGCAGAGACCCAGTACTTC | TRBJ2-5 | TRBD2 | - | 14 | TRBV29-1
CASSVDPGSSYGYTF | TGTGCCAGCAGCGTAGACCCGGGGTCGAGCTATGGCTACACCTTC | TRBJ1-2 | - | few | 15 | TRBV9
CATTTGGLTDTQYF | TGTGCCACTACGACAGGGGGGCTCACAGATACGCAGTATTTT | TRBJ2-3 | TRBD1 | few | 14 | TRBV15
CASTQGYNSPLHF | TGTGCCAGCACCCAAGGATATAATTCACCCCTCCACTTT | TRBJ1-6 | - | - | 13 | TRBV14
CASSSSGGIADTQYF | TGTGCCAGCAGTTCTAGCGGGGGAATCGCAGATACGCAGTATTTT | TRBJ2-3 | TRBD2 | - | 15 | TRBV27
CASSQGSASPLHF | TGCGCCAGCAGCCAGGGGTCAGCTTCACCCCTCCACTTT | TRBJ1-6 | - | few | 13 | TRBV4-1
CSASLGGDTDTQYF | TGCAGTGCTAGTCTGGGGGGGGACACAGATACGCAGTATTTT | TRBJ2-3 | TRBD2 | few | 14 | TRBV20-1
CASSQAAGAARGYTF | TGTGCCAGCAGCCAAGCCGCGGGGGCCGCCCGGGGCTACACCTTC | TRBJ1-2 | - | few | 15 | TRBV3-1
CASSLDFADTQYF | TGTGCCAGCAGCTTAGATTTCGCAGATACGCAGTATTTT | TRBJ2-3 | - | - | 13 | TRBV7-2
CASAQGADIQYF | TGTGCCAGCGCACAGGGGGCGGACATTCAGTACTTC | TRBJ2-4 | TRBD1 | - | 12 | TRBV7-6
CASSLGLAGGPKPGELFF | TGTGCCAGCAGCCTCGGACTAGCGGGGGGCCCCAAACCCGGGGAGCTGTTTTTT | TRBJ2-2 | TRBD2 | - | 18 | TRBV7-6
CASKGQDNEQFF | TGTGCCAGCAAGGGCCAGGACAATGAGCAGTTCTTC | TRBJ2-1 | - | - | 12 | TRBV12-3/TRBV12-4
CASSVSGASNQPQHF | TGTGCCAGCAGCGTTTCAGGGGCGAGCAATCAGCCCCAGCATTTT | TRBJ1-5 | - | many | 15 | TRBV9
CASSLVQGHYEQYF | TGTGCCAGCAGTTTAGTACAGGGTCACTACGAGCAGTACTTC | TRBJ2-7 | - | - | 14 | TRBV27
CATSDSGAGDILTYGYTF | TGTGCCACCAGTGATTCAGGGGCAGGCGACATTTTAACTTATGGCTACACCTTC | TRBJ1-2 | - | - | 18 | TRBV24-1
CASSERSGSEAFF | TGTGCCAGCAGTGAACGCAGTGGATCTGAAGCTTTCTTT | TRBJ1-1 | - | few | 13 | TRBV6-1